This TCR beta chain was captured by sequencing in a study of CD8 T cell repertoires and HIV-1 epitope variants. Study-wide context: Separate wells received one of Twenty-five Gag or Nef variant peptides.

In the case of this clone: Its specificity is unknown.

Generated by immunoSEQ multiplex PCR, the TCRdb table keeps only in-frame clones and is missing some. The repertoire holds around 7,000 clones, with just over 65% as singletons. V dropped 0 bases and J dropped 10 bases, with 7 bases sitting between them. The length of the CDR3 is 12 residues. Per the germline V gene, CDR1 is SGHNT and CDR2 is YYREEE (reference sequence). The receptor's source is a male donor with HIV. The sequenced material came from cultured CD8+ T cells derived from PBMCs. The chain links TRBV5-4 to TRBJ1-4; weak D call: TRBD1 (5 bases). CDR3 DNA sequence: TGTGCCAGCAGCTTGGGAGGGGCAAAACTGTTTTTT. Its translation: CASSLGGAKLFF.